The clone carrying this TCR beta chain turned up a few times. CDR1 is SGHDT, CDR2 YYEEEE, per germline. Trimming cost V 1 base and J 0 bases, with 8 bases left between them. The CDR3 consists of 15 residues. The entry originates in a study of T-cell memory formation after mild COVID-19. Researchers used 5'RACE with constant-segment primers to make TCR alpha and TCR beta cDNA libraries that carry sample barcodes and UMIs. One entry per CDR3 protein, called by TCRdb with MiXCR from the 5' RACE reads. The sample contains hundreds of thousands of distinct CDR3 sequences, about a sixth of which appear only once.

Sequenced: PBMCs or a T cell subset sorted from them (not recorded which). The chain joins TRBV5-6 to TRBJ1-3; no firm D call. The sequence was collected from a man aged 18-30 years who had mild COVID-19 (a few samples of this study predate the infection). Cell type and time point are not known. The CDR3 loop is CASSLRTFSGNTIYF. CDR3 bases: TGTGCCAGCAGCTTGAGGACTTTCTCTGGAAACACCATATATTTT.